Listed here are 31 T cell receptor beta chains from one sample, sequenced in a study of shared clonotypes between healthy human individuals. Method: immunoSEQ multiplex PCR; TCRdb's copy keeps in-frame clones and lacks some. The sample contains some 490,000 clones, around 80% of which appear only once. Sequencing used PBMCs. All receptors derive from a middle-aged woman in good health. Some clones in this sample may be carry-over from other donors' samples.

This clone was seen many times. CDR3 residues: CAWTAGYNEKLFF. As DNA, the CDR3 is TGTGCCTGGACGGCCGGTTATAATGAAAAACTGTTTTTT. The V gene is TRBV30, the J gene TRBJ1-4, with unresolved D. In germline, CDR1 is GTSNPN, CDR2 SVGIG (reference sequence). The CDR3 is 13 residues long. V lost 4 bases, J lost 4 bases, and 10 bases lay in between.

V gene TRBV4-3 combines with J gene TRBJ1-2; D uncertain. V was shortened by 1 base and J by 4 bases, with 13 bases between the two germline ends. The germline V gene encodes CDR1 LGHNA and CDR2 YSLEER. The CDR3 contains 15 residues. CDR3 region: CASSQVALGTYGYTF. The CDR3 coding sequence is TGCGCCAGCAGCCAAGTCGCTCTGGGCACCTATGGCTACACCTTC.

CDR3 sequence reads: CASSPQNREAFF. The CDR3 DNA reads as TGTGCCAGCAGCCCACAGAATAGGGAAGCTTTCTTT. The rearrangement uses TRBV14 and TRBJ1-1; D is undetermined. From germline, CDR1 is SGHDN and CDR2 FVKESK. Trimming took off 4 bases at V and 8 bases at J, with 11 bases between the two ends. The CDR3 runs 12 residues.

This clone was counted a few times. V gene TRBV7-8 combines with J gene TRBJ2-3; 9 bases are a match to TRBD2. Trimming took 2 bases from V and 5 from J; bases not matched to a gene: 5. Per germline, CDR1 SGHVS and CDR2 FQNEAQ. This CDR3 region has 15 residues. CDR3 residues: CASSLLLAGVDTQYF. The CDR3 DNA follows: TGTGCCAGCAGCTTACTGTTAGCGGGAGTAGATACGCAGTATTTT.

The sample holds a few counts of this clone. This chain uses TRBV29-1 with TRBJ1-5, with 9 bases aligning to TRBD1. The V and J ends lost 8 bases and 6 bases, in that order; junction bases with no gene match: 8. Germline loops: CDR1 SQVTM, CDR2 ANQGSEA. The CDR3 is 13 amino acids. The CDR3 reads CSIDRGSGQPQHF. The CDR3 DNA sequence: TGCAGCATCGACAGGGGGTCGGGTCAGCCCCAGCATTTT.

This chain links TRBV7-7 with TRBJ2-5; tentative D call: TRBD2 (5 bases). The CDR3 extends over 13 amino acids. The V end was cut by 5 bases, the J end by 0 bases, with 7 bases between. Germline V gene lookup returns CDR1 SSHAT and CDR2 FNYEAQ (reference sequence). CDR3 nucleotide sequence: TGTGCCAGCAGCGGAGGAAACCAAGAGACCCAGTACTTC. It encodes CASSGGNQETQYF. Drawing the rest from reference TRBV7-7 and TRBJ2-5, the complete variable domain is GAGVSQSPRYKVTKRGQDVTLRCDPISSHATLYWYQQALGQGPEFLTYFNYEAQPDKSGLPSDRFSAERPEGSISTLTIQRTEQRDSAMYRCASSGGNQETQYFGPGTRLLVL.

This clone has more than one count but fewer than ten. V gene TRBV11-2 combines with J gene TRBJ2-5; TRBD2 matches at 11 bases. The germline CDR1 and CDR2 sequences are SGHAT and FQNNGV. The CDR3 spans 14 residues. Losses at the gene ends were 5 bases for V and 12 bases for J; bases not matched to a gene: 11. This chain's CDR3 is CASSPGLAVGGKYF. CDR3 sequence (DNA): TGTGCCAGCAGCCCGGGACTAGCGGTAGGAGGAAAGTACTTC.

In nucleotides, the CDR3 is TGTGCCAGCTCACCCGGGCCAGGGGCAGGACCCTACAATGAGCAGTTCTTC. As protein: CASSPGPGAGPYNEQFF. The V and J genes are TRBV18 and TRBJ2-1, with a possible D match to TRBD1 (6 bases). The CDR3 is made up of 17 amino acids. The germline V gene has CDR1 KGHSH and CDR2 LQKENI. Trimming removed 3 bases from V and 2 bases from J, with 17 bases in between.

This clone was detected ten times or more. The J gene is TRBJ2-1, the V gene TRBV4-3, with 10 bases that match TRBD2. The CDR3 consists of 19 residues. Unmatched junction bases numbered 12, after V lost 0 bases and J lost 4 bases. The germline CDR1 and CDR2 sequences are LGHNA and YSLEER. CDR3 sequence (DNA): TGCGCCAGCAGCCAAGATTACCCAGCTAGCGGGAGTCTTTACAATGAGCAGTTCTTC. This sequence encodes CASSQDYPASGSLYNEQFF.

As concerns this clone: A far larger clone is one nucleotide away, so this likely arose from a read error. The same CDR3 arises from other DNA sequences in this sample as well. The gene calls are TRBV2 and TRBJ2-1; 10 nucleotides line up with TRBD1. Germline V lookup: CDR1 SNHLY, CDR2 FYNNEI. The CDR3 runs to 15 residues. V was clipped by 8 bases and J by 5 bases; unmatched bases: 9. The CDR3 nucleotides are TGTGCCAGCCATTTGGTAGGACAGGGGGACAATGAGCAGTTCTTC. It translates to CASHLVGQGDNEQFF.

This chain joins TRBV2 and TRBJ2-7; 12 bases are a match to TRBD1. The CDR3 is made up of 13 amino acids. V trimming: 9 bases; J trimming: 6 bases; junction bases outside the gene matches: 6. CDR1 is SNHLY and CDR2 is FYNNEI in the germline V gene. CDR3: CASNRDRGLEQYF. CDR3 in DNA: TGTGCCAGTAACCGGGACAGGGGGCTCGAGCAGTACTTC.

About this clone: Only one base separates this from a far larger clonotype, so it likely reflects a read error. This chain connects TRBV5-1 to TRBJ2-1; 11 nucleotides agree with TRBD2. The CDR3 length is 15 residues. Germline CDR1 reads SGHRS; CDR2 reads YFSETQ. The junction had 3 bases not matched to a gene; V was cut back by 0 bases and J by 7 bases. Written as DNA, the CDR3 is TGCGCCAGCAGCTTGGAGCTAGCGGGAGGTAATGAGCAGTTCTTC. Its translation is CASSLELAGGNEQFF.

This chain links TRBV6-6 with TRBJ2-7; the D gene is possibly TRBD2 (6 bases). There are 12 residues in the CDR3. V was trimmed by 5 bases and J by 4 bases, leaving 9 bases between them. Per germline, CDR1 MNHNY and CDR2 SVGAGI (reference sequence). The CDR3 loop reads CASSTEGYEQYF. CDR3 coding DNA: TGTGCCAGCAGTACGGAGGGGTACGAGCAGTACTTC.

This chain joins TRBV25-1 and TRBJ2-7, with 7 bases aligning to TRBD1. This CDR3 region has 17 residues. The germline gives CDR1 MGHDK, CDR2 SYGVNS. With 3 bases clipped from V and 0 bases from J, the junction kept 11 bases outside the gene matches. CDR3 bases: TGTGCCAGCAGTGATAACTGGACAGGACTGAACTCCTACGAGCAGTACTTC. The encoded protein is CASSDNWTGLNSYEQYF.

The CDR3 region has the DNA TGCGCCAGCAGCCAAGATGACAGGGTTCGCGGCTTAGGCTACACCTTC. This sequence encodes CASSQDDRVRGLGYTF. V and J are TRBV4-3 and TRBJ1-2, with 7 nucleotides matching TRBD1. Losses at the gene ends were 0 bases for V and 8 bases for J; bases not matched to a gene: 12. The length of the CDR3 is 16 residues. Germline V gene data show CDR1 as LGHNA and CDR2 as YSLEER.

The J gene is TRBJ2-3, the V gene TRBV9; tentatively, D is TRBD1 (5 bases). The V and J ends lost 3 bases and 2 bases respectively, with 7 bases between them. Germline V gene data show CDR1 as SGDLS and CDR2 as YYNGEE. This CDR3 spans 13 amino acids. For the CDR3, the DNA is TGTGCCAGCAGCGAGGGGTCCACAGATACGCAGTATTTT. Translated, it gives CASSEGSTDTQYF.

The rearrangement links TRBV30 to TRBJ2-3; D is undetermined. This CDR3 is built from 12 residues. Trimming removed 3 bases at V and 4 bases at J, with 8 bases between. The germline CDR1 and CDR2 sequences are GTSNPN and SVGIG (reference sequence). The CDR3 sequence: CAWSFGADTQYF. In DNA form, the CDR3 reads TGTGCCTGGAGCTTTGGGGCAGATACGCAGTATTTT.

The chain uses TRBV6-5 and TRBJ1-2, with a possible D match to TRBD1 (5 bases). This CDR3 contains 15 residues. Germline CDR1 MNHEY, CDR2 SVGAGI. V was clipped by 6 bases and J by 1 base, with 15 bases between them. CDR3 in amino acids: CASRDPGLSNYGYTF. As DNA, the CDR3 is TGTGCCAGCAGGGACCCGGGACTGAGTAACTATGGCTACACCTTC.

This rearrangement joins TRBV4-2 to TRBJ1-5, with 8 bases fitting TRBD1. After removal of 1 base from V and 8 bases from J, the junction contained 7 bases not matched to a gene. CDR1 is LGHNA and CDR2 is YNFKEQ in the germline V gene. The CDR3 is 15 amino acids. CDR3 DNA: TGTGCCAGCAGCCAAGGTGGCAGGGGGCGAGAGCCCCAGCATTTT. Protein: CASSQGGRGREPQHF.

Worth noting for this clone: A single base separates this from a much larger clone, so it may be a read error. The chain uses TRBV30 and TRBJ1-4, with TRBD1 identical over 9 bases. V lost 4 bases, J lost 6 bases, and 6 bases stayed unmatched. CDR3 length: 14 residues. Looked up from germline, CDR1 is GTSNPN and CDR2 is SVGIG (reference sequence). The CDR3 DNA reads as TGTGCCTGGACCGGGACAGGGAGGGATGAAAAACTGTTTTTT. Translated: CAWTGTGRDEKLFF.

The chain employs TRBV28 and TRBJ2-5, with 11 bases lining up with TRBD2. Germline trimming cut 5 bases from V and 1 base from J; bases unmatched to any gene: 9. Germline CDR1 MDHEN, CDR2 SYDVKM. The CDR3 length is 17 residues. The CDR3 DNA follows: TGTGCCAGCAGTAAGCGCTCGGGACTAGCGGCCCAAGAGACCCAGTACTTC. The encoded protein is CASSKRSGLAAQETQYF.

This chain links TRBV5-4 with TRBJ2-3; no clear D gene. Germline V gene lookup returns CDR1 SGHNT and CDR2 YYREEE (reference sequence). The V end was cut by 4 bases, the J end by 0 bases, with 12 bases between. CDR3 size: 15 residues. Here the CDR3 reads CASSADHPSTDTQYF. The CDR3 region has the DNA TGTGCCAGCAGCGCAGACCACCCTAGCACAGATACGCAGTATTTT. Combining the CDR3 with reference TRBV5-4 and TRBJ2-3 gives the whole variable domain ETGVTQSPTHLIKTRGQQVTLRCSSQSGHNTVSWYQQALGQGPQFIFQYYREEENGRGNFPPRFSGLQFPNYSSELNVNALELDDSALYLCASSADHPSTDTQYFGPGTRLTVL.

The CDR3 loop is CATSRVWAGENEKLFF. In DNA, the CDR3 is TGTGCCACCAGCAGAGTTTGGGCAGGAGAAAATGAAAAACTGTTTTTT. V gene TRBV15 combines with J gene TRBJ1-4; D uncertain. Germline V lookup: CDR1 LNHNV, CDR2 YYDKDF (reference sequence). V was pared by 1 base and J by 5 bases, with 14 bases between. CDR3 length: 16 residues. The complete variable domain, with remaining parts taken from reference TRBV15 and TRBJ1-4, reads DAMVIQNPRYQVTQFGKPVTLSCSQTLNHNVMYWYQQKSSQAPKLLFHYYDKDFNNEADTPDNFQSRRPNTSFCFLDIRSPGLGDTAMYLCATSRVWAGENEKLFFGSGTQLSVL.

This clone was seen ten or more times. At one end, the junction sequence differs from germline, possibly due to a read error. Different DNA sequences within this sample yield the same CDR3. V usage is TRBV6-1 and J usage is TRBJ1-2, with D perhaps TRBD1 (5 bases). The germline V gene encodes CDR1 MNHNS and CDR2 SASEGT. This CDR3 comprises 15 residues. CDR3 DNA sequence: TGTGCCAGCAGCGAAGGGGCAGGGAGGATCTATGGCTACACCTTC. This gives the protein CASSEGAGRIYGYTF.

This chain joins TRBV5-6 and TRBJ1-4, with D hard to call. CDR1 is SGHDT and CDR2 is YYEEEE in the germline V gene. V lost 3 bases and J lost 4, with 7 bases in between. The CDR3 has 13 amino acids. The CDR3 protein is CASSSGLNEKLFF. CDR3 coding DNA: TGTGCCAGCAGCTCCGGGCTTAATGAAAAACTGTTTTTT.

This clone was detected only a few times. As DNA, the CDR3 is TGTGCCAGCAGCTTTGAGGGTCATGGCTACACCTTC. This translates into CASSFEGHGYTF. The chain carries TRBV7-9 and TRBJ1-2, with D uncertain. The CDR3 contains 12 residues. The V gene's germline CDR1 is SEHNR and CDR2 FQNEAQ (reference sequence). Trimming pared 3 bases from V and 6 bases from J, leaving 8 bases between.

The chain employs TRBV5-4 and TRBJ1-2; 7 positions match TRBD1. The germline CDR1 and CDR2 sequences are SGHNT and YYREEE (reference sequence). After removal of 4 bases from V and 4 bases from J, the junction contained 7 bases not matched to a gene. This CDR3 contains 14 residues. The chain's CDR3 is CASSLGDSPYGYTF. DNA for the CDR3: TGTGCCAGCAGCCTGGGGGACAGTCCCTATGGCTACACCTTC.

The gene calls are TRBV21-1 and TRBJ2-1; no check of the table's D call, TRBD2, against the DNA was made. TRBV21-1 is noted as a pseudogene. This CDR3 region has 12 residues. The CDR3 bases are TGTGCCAGCATCGGAACTAGCGGGGAGCAGTTCTTC. Translation gives CASIGTSGEQFF.

This clone was seen more than once but under ten times. The rearrangement joins TRBV5-6 to TRBJ1-1; 10 bases align to TRBD1. The germline CDR1 and CDR2 sequences are SGHDT and YYEEEE. V trimming: 0 bases; J trimming: 10 bases; junction bases outside the gene matches: 0. This CDR3 is 12 amino acids long. CDR3 DNA: TGTGCCAGCAGCTTGGGGACAGGGGGAGCTTTCTTT. Its protein is CASSLGTGGAFF.

The chain employs TRBV5-4 and TRBJ2-7, with D unclear. Germline-derived CDR1 and CDR2 are SGHNT and YYREEE (reference sequence). Trimming took 0 bases from V and 0 from J, leaving 7 bases between them. The CDR3 has 14 residues. The CDR3 reads CASSLDPSSYEQYF. Here the CDR3 DNA reads TGTGCCAGCAGCTTGGACCCTTCCTCCTACGAGCAGTACTTC.

The rearrangement joins TRBV19 to TRBJ1-5; unclear D gene. The CDR3 contains 14 residues. Trimming cost V 3 bases and J 6 bases, with 12 bases left between them. Germline assignment: CDR1 LNHDA and CDR2 SQIVND (reference sequence). CDR3 sequence (DNA): TGTGCCAGTAGTATTAGGGTCGTGGGTCAGCCCCAGCATTTT. It codes for CASSIRVVGQPQHF.